The source of this TCR beta chain is a study of shared clonotypes between healthy human individuals. Study in general: Two female and three male donors aged 18 to 49 were enrolled.

V lost 0 bases, J lost 1 base, and 11 bases lay in between. CDR3 length: 15 amino acids. The germline V gene has CDR1 SGHNT and CDR2 YYREEE (reference sequence). Some clones are missing from TCRdb's copy, which holds only in-frame ones; the method was immunoSEQ multiplex PCR. The sample contains roughly 700,000 clones, less than 85% of which appear only once. V usage is TRBV5-4 and J usage is TRBJ2-7; D may match TRBD1 or TRBD2 (5 bases each). The clonotype originates from a woman aged 25 to 45 in good health. Sequencing was done on a sample of memory CD4+ T cells sorted from blood. Regarding subset: CD45RA-negative fraction. For the CDR3, the DNA is TGTGCCAGCAGCTTGGGGGGGACCAAATCCTACGAGCAGTACTTC. This codes for CASSLGGTKSYEQYF.